The 24 T cell receptor beta chains below were found in one sample sequenced in a study of cytomegalovirus exposure and HLA in healthy donors. Using immunoSEQ multiplex PCR, the repertoire was profiled, and TCRdb retains in-frame clones only, with some absent. The data show around 120,000 clones, 88% seen once. The sequenced material came from PBMCs. The source of these receptors is a man aged 18 to 35 in good health and CMV-seronegative.

This chain links TRBV11-3 with TRBJ2-5, with 9 nucleotides matching TRBD2. The CDR3 loop spans 17 amino acids. Germline CDR1 and CDR2: SGHNT and YENEEA. The ends lost 2 bases at V and 1 base at J; junction bases unmatched: 8. This CDR3 reads CASSLSPAGGIQETQYF. CDR3 in DNA: TGTGCCAGCAGCTTATCTCCTGCGGGGGGGATCCAAGAGACCCAGTACTTC.

The chain links TRBV7-8 to TRBJ2-7; TRBD1 agrees at 12 bases. Trimming removed 0 bases from V and 4 bases from J; junction bases left unmatched: 19. The CDR3 has 21 residues. Germline V gene data show CDR1 as SGHVS and CDR2 as FQNEAQ. The CDR3 here is CASSLAVAGQGAGTRVYEQYF. DNA of the CDR3: TGTGCCAGCAGCTTAGCGGTGGCGGGACAGGGGGCCGGGACTCGCGTATACGAGCAGTACTTC.

The chain employs TRBV4-3 and TRBJ2-2; a weak D match, TRBD1 (6 bases). The CDR3 loop spans 17 amino acids. The V end was cut by 2 bases, the J end by 1 base, with 14 bases between. The germline gives CDR1 LGHNA, CDR2 YSLEER. The CDR3 loop is CASSQPATGQNTGELFF. CDR3 DNA: TGCGCCAGCAGCCAACCAGCAACGGGACAGAACACCGGGGAGCTGTTTTTT.

The chain combines TRBV7-2 with TRBJ1-6; 11 positions match TRBD1. The germline gives CDR1 SGHTA, CDR2 FQGNSA. The V and J ends lost 5 bases and 7 bases, in that order; junction bases with no gene match: 4. This CDR3 has 15 residues. The DNA of the CDR3 is TGTGCCAGCAGCAATCGGGACAGGGGGAATTCACCCCTCCACTTT. Encoded protein: CASSNRDRGNSPLHF. Using reference TRBV7-2 and TRBJ1-6 for the parts outside the CDR3, the full variable domain is GAGVSQSPSNKVTEKGKDVELRCDPISGHTALYWYRQSLGQGLEFLIYFQGNSAPDKSGLPSDRFSAERTGGSVSTLTIQRTQQEDSAVYLCASSNRDRGNSPLHFGNGTRLTVT.

This chain connects TRBV7-9 to TRBJ1-6; a possible D gene is TRBD1 (5 bases). V lost 9 bases and J lost 7, with 13 bases in between. The germline CDR1 and CDR2 sequences are SEHNR and FQNEAQ (reference sequence). This CDR3 comprises 13 residues. CDR3 region: CASDDSRNSPLHF. The CDR3 DNA reads TGTGCCAGTGATGACAGCAGAAATTCACCCCTCCACTTT.

The rearrangement links TRBV27 to TRBJ2-1, with D perhaps TRBD1 (5 bases). The V end lost 3 bases, the J end lost 12 bases, and 12 bases lay between the germline ends. CDR1 is MNHEY, CDR2 SMNVEV, per germline (reference sequence). There are 12 residues in the CDR3. The CDR3 reads CASSFWGHGQFF. CDR3 coding DNA: TGTGCCAGCAGTTTTTGGGGCCATGGGCAGTTCTTC.

This sequence joins TRBV28 and TRBJ1-5; TRBD1 aligns across 8 bases. Trimming cost V 6 bases and J 6 bases; bases outside gene matches: 4. Germline CDR1 MDHEN, CDR2 SYDVKM. This CDR3 has 13 residues. The CDR3 loop reads CASRQGVGQPQHF. CDR3 in DNA: TGTGCCAGCAGACAGGGGGTAGGTCAGCCCCAGCATTTT.

The rearrangement links TRBV7-9 to TRBJ2-2; D ambiguous. Germline CDR1 and CDR2: SEHNR and FQNEAQ (reference sequence). The CDR3 has 16 residues. Trimming took off 0 bases at V and 0 bases at J, with 8 bases between the two ends. CDR3 DNA sequence: TGTGCCAGCAGCTTAGCGCTGGCAGCGAACACCGGGGAGCTGTTTTTT. Encoded protein: CASSLALAANTGELFF.

The chain recombines TRBV30 with TRBJ1-3; 7 positions match TRBD1. The CDR3 has 14 residues. Germline assignment: CDR1 GTSNPN and CDR2 SVGIG (reference sequence). Trimming cost V 4 bases and J 3 bases; bases outside gene matches: 6. The CDR3 loop reads CAWNRQGSGNTIYF. The CDR3 nucleotides are TGTGCCTGGAATAGACAGGGCAGTGGAAACACCATATATTTT.

The chain has TRBV6-1 and TRBJ2-1; 7 bases are a match to TRBD1. V was pared by 6 bases and J by 2 bases, with 7 bases of the junction left unmatched. Germline V CDR1 and CDR2: MNHNS, SASEGT. This CDR3 is 15 amino acids long. The chain's CDR3 is CASSPRQGTYNEQFF. CDR3 coding DNA: TGTGCCAGCAGCCCTAGACAGGGTACCTACAATGAGCAGTTCTTC.

This sequence joins TRBV11-2 and TRBJ2-7, with 10 bases lining up with TRBD1. The CDR3 length is 14 residues. J was trimmed by 5 bases and V by 7 bases; bases with no gene match: 8. Per germline, CDR1 SGHAT and CDR2 FQNNGV. The CDR3 loop reads CASIAGQGWDEQYF. In nucleotides, the CDR3 is TGTGCCAGCATCGCGGGACAGGGGTGGGACGAGCAGTACTTC.

This clone was seen only a few times. V gene TRBV28 combines with J gene TRBJ1-5; D is possibly TRBD1 (5 bases). This CDR3 has 15 amino acids. Germline V gene data show CDR1 as MDHEN and CDR2 as SYDVKM. The V end was cut by 5 bases, the J end by 6 bases, with 17 bases between. CDR3 DNA: TGTGCCAGCAGTGCCGCCCTGACAGTCGGTCAGCCCCAGCATTTT. Its protein product is CASSAALTVGQPQHF. The complete variable domain, with remaining parts taken from reference TRBV28 and TRBJ1-5, reads DVKVTQSSRYLVKRTGEKVFLECVQDMDHENMFWYRQDPGLGLRLIYFSYDVKMKEKGDIPEGYSVSREKKERFSLILESASTNQTSMYLCASSAALTVGQPQHFGDGTRLSIL.

The chain recombines TRBV6-6 with TRBJ2-7; D is unresolved. Trimming left V 11 bases short and J 2 bases short, with 13 bases between. From germline, CDR1 is MNHNY and CDR2 SVGAGI (reference sequence). This CDR3 comprises 12 residues. DNA for the CDR3: TGTGCCGAAGAACGAGAAACCTACGAGCAGTACTTC. It codes for CAEERETYEQYF.

V usage is TRBV28 and J usage is TRBJ2-2; 9 nucleotides agree with TRBD1. The CDR3 runs 15 residues. V trimming: 6 bases; J trimming: 3 bases; junction bases outside the gene matches: 5. Germline-derived CDR1 and CDR2 are MDHEN and SYDVKM. Here the CDR3 DNA reads TGTGCCAGCAGAGGGGACAGGGAGGACACCGGGGAGCTGTTTTTT. It encodes CASRGDREDTGELFF.

The chain links TRBV4-1 to TRBJ2-7; no firm D call. CDR3 length: 18 amino acids. Germline V gene data show CDR1 as MGHRA and CDR2 as YSYEKL. V shed 0 bases and J shed 5 bases, with 23 bases lying between them. The CDR3 spells CASSQDSFSPTTAHEQYF. In DNA, the CDR3 is TGCGCCAGCAGCCAAGATTCCTTTTCGCCGACAACCGCCCACGAGCAGTACTTC.

The chain has TRBV27 and TRBJ2-7; 11 positions agree with TRBD2. The CDR3 has 15 amino acids. Germline V gene lookup returns CDR1 MNHEY and CDR2 SMNVEV (reference sequence). The V and J ends lost 4 bases and 5 bases, in that order; junction bases with no gene match: 7. The CDR3 loop is CASSSPGLAAHEQYF. The CDR3 nucleotides read TGTGCCAGCAGTTCCCCGGGACTAGCGGCCCACGAGCAGTACTTC.

The J gene is TRBJ1-5, the V gene TRBV2, with D unclear. This CDR3 is built from 13 residues. Trimming removed 1 base from V and 6 bases from J, with 7 bases in between. Germline assignment: CDR1 SNHLY and CDR2 FYNNEI. The CDR3 sequence: CASSEETGQPQHF. In DNA form, the CDR3 reads TGTGCCAGCAGTGAAGAAACGGGTCAGCCCCAGCATTTT.

This clone was picked up a small number of times. DNA of the CDR3: TGTGCCAGCAGCTTAGGCGGATCAGTGAACGAGCAGTACTTC. Its protein is CASSLGGSVNEQYF. The rearrangement links TRBV7-6 to TRBJ2-7, with D unresolved. Trimming stripped 1 base from V and 5 bases from J, with 12 bases between. From germline, CDR1 is SGHVS and CDR2 FNYEAQ. CDR3 length: 14 residues.

This sequence joins TRBV29-1 and TRBJ2-2; TRBD2 is a possible D gene (6 bases). The CDR3 length is 12 residues. The V end lost 5 bases, the J end lost 6 bases, and 10 bases lay between the germline ends. Germline CDR1 reads SQVTM; CDR2 reads ANQGSEA. The DNA of the CDR3 is TGCAGCGTTACGTCGGGGGCCGGGGAGCTGTTTTTT. It specifies CSVTSGAGELFF.

The chain carries TRBV19 and TRBJ1-4, with a weak D call TRBD1 (6 bases). CDR3 length equals 14 residues. The V and J ends lost 5 bases and 10 bases respectively, with 17 bases between them. Germline CDR1 LNHDA, CDR2 SQIVND (reference sequence). The CDR3 DNA sequence: TGTGCCAGTAGTTTTACAGGGTATCAAGTAAAACTGTTTTTT. Residues: CASSFTGYQVKLFF.

V is TRBV5-4 and J is TRBJ1-4; no reliable D call. The CDR3 is 14 amino acids. The V gene lost 5 bases and the J gene lost 0 bases, with 8 bases spanning the gap. From germline, CDR1 is SGHNT and CDR2 YYREEE (reference sequence). The CDR3, as DNA: TGTGCCAGCAGTAACAGAACAACTAATGAAAAACTGTTTTTT. It is translated as CASSNRTTNEKLFF.

The rearrangement uses TRBV7-9 and TRBJ2-7; the match to TRBD1 covers 12 bases. The length of the CDR3 is 15 residues. V lost 5 bases, J lost 4 bases, and 6 bases stayed unmatched. Germline V gives CDR1 SEHNR, CDR2 FQNEAQ (reference sequence). CDR3: CASSDRDRGLYEQYF. CDR3 nucleotides: TGTGCCAGCAGCGATCGGGACAGGGGGCTTTACGAGCAGTACTTC. Variable domain in full (rest from reference TRBV7-9 and TRBJ2-7): DTGVSQNPRHKITKRGQNVTFRCDPISEHNRLYWYRQTLGQGPEFLTYFQNEAQLEKSRLLSDRFSAERPKGSFSTLEIQRTEQGDSAMYLCASSDRDRGLYEQYFGPGTRLTVT.

The chain employs TRBV6-5 and TRBJ1-5; no reliable D call. This CDR3 has 13 amino acids. Trimming cost V 0 bases and J 4 bases, with 4 bases left between them. Germline-derived CDR1 and CDR2 are MNHEY and SVGAGI. The CDR3 coding sequence is TGTGCCAGCAGTTACTCTACAAATCAGCCCCAGCATTTT. As protein: CASSYSTNQPQHF.

This clone came up once. The V call is TRBV27, the J call TRBJ1-5; D is ambiguous. The CDR3 runs to 16 residues. V lost 6 bases to trimming and J lost 0 bases, with 15 bases between them. The germline CDR1 and CDR2 sequences are MNHEY and SMNVEV (reference sequence). CDR3 sequence: CASRSRGGYSNQPQHF. The CDR3 region has the DNA TGTGCCAGCAGATCCCGTGGCGGGTATAGCAATCAGCCCCAGCATTTT.